This section outlines one T cell receptor beta chain sequence together with its context. This clonotype was counted a few times. No antigen is known for it. It has no much larger one-base neighbor in the sample; base qualities were not kept. The sample belongs to a study of type 1 regulatory T cells (dated by TCRdb to about 2021). Concerning the study at large: An in vitro protocol by which a Tr1-enriched, alloantigen-specific CD4 T cell product named T-allo10 was generated was characterized in the study. T-allo10 was being tested clinically in patients with hematological malignancies who were undergoing allogeneic hematopoietic stem cell transplantation. What the authors observed across the whole study: Compared with non-Tr1 cells, Tr1 cells had a narrower TCR repertoire, and the study took this difference to reflect clonal expansion driven by alloantigen.

Reading the germline V gene (reference sequence) gives CDR1 SGHKS and CDR2 YYEKEE. Its CDR3 holds 13 amino acids, cysteine through phenylalanine. Kept here is only the CDR3 DNA, which spans 39 bases and is read in frame from base 1. V has 1 base trimmed and J has 9 bases trimmed; junction bases matching no gene number 2. Instrument on record: Illumina MiSeq. The public sequencing data were trimmed at Q25 with fastp and processed into clonotypes with MiXCR by TCRdb, which kept only in-frame beta chains. Merged by CDR3 protein, the rows form single entries marked with the most common genes and DNA. This sample comprises roughly 62,000 distinct CDR3 sequences, approximately 67% of them detected only once. Together, the top ten hold about 1.7% of the sample.

The TCR sequence derives from a human donor in good health. Recombination joined TRBV5-5 with TRBJ2-3; TRBD2 lines up with 10 middle nucleotides. The specimen was cultured non-Tr1 T cells, either the whole culture or a sorted T cell fraction (not recorded which). The cell subset or site label here, explained by the study, means: non-Tr1 population from the T-allo10 product. The DNA is as follows: TGTGCCAGCAGCTTGACTAGCGGGAAGACGCAGTATTTT. Its translation is CASSLTSGKTQYF.